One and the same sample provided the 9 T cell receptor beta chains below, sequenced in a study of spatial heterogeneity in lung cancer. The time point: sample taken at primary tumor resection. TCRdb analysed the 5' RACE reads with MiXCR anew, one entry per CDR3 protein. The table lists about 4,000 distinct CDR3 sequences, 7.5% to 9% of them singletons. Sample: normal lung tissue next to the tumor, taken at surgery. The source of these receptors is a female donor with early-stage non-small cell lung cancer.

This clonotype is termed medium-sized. The chain's CDR3 is CSAPGTSENEQFF. For the CDR3, the DNA is TGCAGTGCCCCGGGGACTAGCGAAAATGAGCAGTTCTTC. The chain joins TRBV20-1 to TRBJ2-1; 10 positions match TRBD2. CDR3 size: 13 residues. V shed 6 bases, J shed 7 bases, and the junction held 6 bases outside the gene matches. Germline V gene data show CDR1 as DFQATT and CDR2 as SNEGSKA (reference sequence).

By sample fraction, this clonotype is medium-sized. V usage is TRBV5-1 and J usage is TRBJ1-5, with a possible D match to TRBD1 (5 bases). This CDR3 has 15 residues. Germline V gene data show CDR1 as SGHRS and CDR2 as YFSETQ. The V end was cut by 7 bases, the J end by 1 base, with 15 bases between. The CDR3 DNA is TGCGCCAGCTCCCCGTCGGGGGGAAGCAATCAGCCCCAGCATTTT. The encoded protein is CASSPSGGSNQPQHF.

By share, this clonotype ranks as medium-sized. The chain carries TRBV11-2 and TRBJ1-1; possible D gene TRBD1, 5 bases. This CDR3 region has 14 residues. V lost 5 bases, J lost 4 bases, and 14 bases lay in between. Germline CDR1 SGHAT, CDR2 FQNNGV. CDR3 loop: CASSITTVSTEAFF. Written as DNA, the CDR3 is TGTGCCAGCAGCATAACGACAGTTTCCACTGAAGCTTTCTTT. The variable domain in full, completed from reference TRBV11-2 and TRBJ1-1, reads EAGVAQSPRYKIIEKRQSVAFWCNPISGHATLYWYQQILGQGPKLLIQFQNNGVVDDSQLPKDRFSAERLKGVDSTLKIQPAKLEDSAVYLCASSITTVSTEAFFGQGTRLTVV.

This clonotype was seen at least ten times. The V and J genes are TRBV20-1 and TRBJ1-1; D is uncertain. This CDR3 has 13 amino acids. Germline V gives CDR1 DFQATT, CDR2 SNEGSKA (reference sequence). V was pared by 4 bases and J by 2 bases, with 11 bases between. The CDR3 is CSAMDWGNTEAFF. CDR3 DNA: TGCAGTGCTATGGACTGGGGTAACACTGAAGCTTTCTTT.

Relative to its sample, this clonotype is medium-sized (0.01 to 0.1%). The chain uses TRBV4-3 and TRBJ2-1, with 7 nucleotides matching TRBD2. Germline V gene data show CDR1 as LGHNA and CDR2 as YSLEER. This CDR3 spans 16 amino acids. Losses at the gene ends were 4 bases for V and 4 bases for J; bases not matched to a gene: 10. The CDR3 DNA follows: TGCGCCAGCAGCCCCTCCCTGGGAGGGGTATACAATGAGCAGTTCTTC. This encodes CASSPSLGGVYNEQFF.

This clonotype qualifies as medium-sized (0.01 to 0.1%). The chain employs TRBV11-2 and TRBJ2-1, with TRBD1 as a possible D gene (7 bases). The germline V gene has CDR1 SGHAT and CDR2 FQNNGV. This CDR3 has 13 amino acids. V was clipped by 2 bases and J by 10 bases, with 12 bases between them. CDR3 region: CASSLRRGQEQFF. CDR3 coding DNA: TGTGCCAGCAGCTTACGGAGGGGACAGGAGCAGTTCTTC. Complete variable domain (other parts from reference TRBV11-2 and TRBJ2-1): EAGVAQSPRYKIIEKRQSVAFWCNPISGHATLYWYQQILGQGPKLLIQFQNNGVVDDSQLPKDRFSAERLKGVDSTLKIQPAKLEDSAVYLCASSLRRGQEQFFGPGTRLTVL.

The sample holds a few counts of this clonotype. The CDR3, as DNA: TGTGCCAGCACCGAGGTGGTTGGGGGAGGCTCCTATAATTCACCCCTCCACTTT. Residues: CASTEVVGGGSYNSPLHF. The chain uses TRBV6-6 and TRBJ1-6; maybe TRBD1 (5 bases). CDR3 length: 18 amino acids. Deletions cut 7 bases from V and 0 bases from J, with 19 bases between. Looked up from germline, CDR1 is MNHNY and CDR2 is SVGAGI (reference sequence).

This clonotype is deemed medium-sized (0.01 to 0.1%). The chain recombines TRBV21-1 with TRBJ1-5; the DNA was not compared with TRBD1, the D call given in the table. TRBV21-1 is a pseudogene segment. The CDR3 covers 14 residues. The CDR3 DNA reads TGTGCCAGCAGCGGGACAGGGGCAAATCAGCCCCAGCATTTT. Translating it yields CASSGTGANQPQHF.

The CDR3 coding sequence is TGTGCCAGCAGACGACTAGCGGACCTAAGCTCCTACAATGAGCAGTTCTTC. Its protein is CASRRLADLSSYNEQFF. The chain employs TRBV7-6 and TRBJ2-1, with 9 bases fitting TRBD2. The J segment lost 0 bases and the V segment lost 6 bases, leaving 9 bases of the junction unmatched. The CDR3 extends over 17 amino acids. The germline V gene encodes CDR1 SGHVS and CDR2 FNYEAQ.